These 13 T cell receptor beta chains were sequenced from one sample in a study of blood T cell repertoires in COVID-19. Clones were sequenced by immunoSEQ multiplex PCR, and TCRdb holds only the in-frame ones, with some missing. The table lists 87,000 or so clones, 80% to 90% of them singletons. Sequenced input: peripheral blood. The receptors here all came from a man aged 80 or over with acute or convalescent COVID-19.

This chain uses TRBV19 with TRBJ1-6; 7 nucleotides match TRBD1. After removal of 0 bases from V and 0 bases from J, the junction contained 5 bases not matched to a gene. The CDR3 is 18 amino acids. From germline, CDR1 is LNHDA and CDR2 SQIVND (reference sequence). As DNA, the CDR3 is TGTGCCAGTAGTATAGACCTGACAGGGACCTCCTATAATTCACCCCTCCACTTT. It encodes CASSIDLTGTSYNSPLHF.

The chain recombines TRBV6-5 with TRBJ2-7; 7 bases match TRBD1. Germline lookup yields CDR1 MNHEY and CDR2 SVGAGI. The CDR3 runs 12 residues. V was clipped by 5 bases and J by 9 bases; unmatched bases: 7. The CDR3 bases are TGTGCCAGCAGTCGAACAGGGGACGGGCAGTACTTC. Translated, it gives CASSRTGDGQYF.

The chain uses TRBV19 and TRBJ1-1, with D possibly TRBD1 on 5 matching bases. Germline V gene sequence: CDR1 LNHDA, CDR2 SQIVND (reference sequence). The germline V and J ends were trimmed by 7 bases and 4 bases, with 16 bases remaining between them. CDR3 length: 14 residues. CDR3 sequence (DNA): TGTGCCAGTACCCTAAAGGGGCTGGGCACTGAAGCTTTCTTT. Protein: CASTLKGLGTEAFF.

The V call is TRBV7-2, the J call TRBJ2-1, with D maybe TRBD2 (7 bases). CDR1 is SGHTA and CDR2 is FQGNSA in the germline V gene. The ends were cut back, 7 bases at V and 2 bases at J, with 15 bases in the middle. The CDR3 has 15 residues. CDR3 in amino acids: CASTPGGAPYNEQFF. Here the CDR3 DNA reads TGTGCCAGCACCCCGGGGGGCGCCCCCTACAATGAGCAGTTCTTC.

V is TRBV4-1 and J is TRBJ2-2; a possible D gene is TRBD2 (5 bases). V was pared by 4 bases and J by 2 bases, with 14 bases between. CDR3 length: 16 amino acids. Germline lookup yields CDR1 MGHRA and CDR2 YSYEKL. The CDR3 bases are TGCGCCAGCAGCCGAGGAGTAGGAGGAAACACCGGGGAGCTGTTTTTT. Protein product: CASSRGVGGNTGELFF.

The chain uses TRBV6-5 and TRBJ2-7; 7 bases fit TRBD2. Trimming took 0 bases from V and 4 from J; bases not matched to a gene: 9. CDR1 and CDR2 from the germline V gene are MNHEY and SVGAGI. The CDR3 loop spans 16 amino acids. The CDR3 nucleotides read TGTGCCAGCAGTTACTCCCAGGCGGGAGTCGGGTACGAGCAGTACTTC. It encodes CASSYSQAGVGYEQYF.

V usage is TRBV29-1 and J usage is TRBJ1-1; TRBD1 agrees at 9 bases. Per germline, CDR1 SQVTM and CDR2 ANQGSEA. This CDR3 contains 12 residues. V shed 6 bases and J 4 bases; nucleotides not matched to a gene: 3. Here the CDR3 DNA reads TGCAGCGTCCAGACAGGGGGCACTGAAGCTTTCTTT. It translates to CSVQTGGTEAFF.

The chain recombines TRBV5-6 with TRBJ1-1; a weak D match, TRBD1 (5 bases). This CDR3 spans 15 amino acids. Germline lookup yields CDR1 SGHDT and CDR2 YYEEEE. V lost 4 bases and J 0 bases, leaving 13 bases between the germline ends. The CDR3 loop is CASSPGTTMNTEAFF. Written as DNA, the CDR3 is TGTGCCAGCAGCCCCGGGACTACCATGAACACTGAAGCTTTCTTT.

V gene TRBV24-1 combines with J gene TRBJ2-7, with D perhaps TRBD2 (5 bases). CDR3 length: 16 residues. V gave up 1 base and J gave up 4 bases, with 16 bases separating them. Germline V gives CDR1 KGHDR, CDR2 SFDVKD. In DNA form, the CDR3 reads TGTGCCACCAGTGATTTAACTCCCAATGGCGGGTACGAGCAGTACTTC. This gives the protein CATSDLTPNGGYEQYF.

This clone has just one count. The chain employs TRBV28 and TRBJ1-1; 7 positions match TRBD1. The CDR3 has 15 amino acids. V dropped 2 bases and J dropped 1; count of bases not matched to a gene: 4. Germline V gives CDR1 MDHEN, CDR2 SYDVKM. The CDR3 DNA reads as TGTGCCAGCAGTTTAATTCCAGGGGGGAACACTGAAGCTTTCTTT. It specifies CASSLIPGGNTEAFF.

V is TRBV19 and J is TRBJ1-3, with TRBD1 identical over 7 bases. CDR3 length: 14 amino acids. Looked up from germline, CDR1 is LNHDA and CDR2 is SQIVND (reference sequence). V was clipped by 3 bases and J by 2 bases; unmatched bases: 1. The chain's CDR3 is CASSMGTAGNTIYF. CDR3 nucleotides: TGTGCCAGTAGTATGGGGACAGCTGGAAACACCATATATTTT.

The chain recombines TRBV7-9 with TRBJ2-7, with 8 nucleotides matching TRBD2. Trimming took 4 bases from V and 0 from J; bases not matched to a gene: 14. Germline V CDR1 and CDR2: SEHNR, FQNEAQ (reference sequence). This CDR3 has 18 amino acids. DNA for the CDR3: TGTGCCAGCAGCTACCCGGAACTAGCGGATTCTAGCTCCTACGAGCAGTACTTC. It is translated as CASSYPELADSSSYEQYF.

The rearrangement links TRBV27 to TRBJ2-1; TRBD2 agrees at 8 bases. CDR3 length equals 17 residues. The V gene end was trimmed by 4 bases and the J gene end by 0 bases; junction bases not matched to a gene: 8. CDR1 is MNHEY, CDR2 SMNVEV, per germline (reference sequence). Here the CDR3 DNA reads TGTGCCAGCAGTTCCTCCTTAAGCGGGAGCTCCTACAATGAGCAGTTCTTC. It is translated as CASSSSLSGSSYNEQFF.